This T cell receptor beta chain was obtained from a study of cytomegalovirus exposure and HLA in healthy donors. Study-wide points: Per published reports, the classifier diagnosed cytomegalovirus status with high specificity and sensitivity.

The primer mix had 60 Vbeta and 13 Jbeta primers. Some clones are missing from TCRdb's copy, which holds only in-frame ones; the method was immunoSEQ multiplex PCR. The table lists about 110,000 clones, around three quarters of them singletons. Points on this clone: Its matching antigen is unknown.

The CDR3 is made up of 17 amino acids. The germline gives CDR1 SGHRS, CDR2 YFSETQ. Unmatched junction bases numbered 6, after V lost 4 bases and J lost 2 bases. This clonotype was sampled from a woman aged 40 to 50 in good health and CMV-seronegative. The chain has TRBV5-1 and TRBJ2-6; 10 bases match TRBD2. Sequenced: PBMCs. Here the CDR3 reads CASSPQRGGAGANVLTF. The CDR3 DNA follows: TGCGCCAGCAGCCCCCAGCGGGGGGGCGCTGGGGCCAACGTCCTGACTTTC.